These 29 T cell receptor beta chains were sequenced from one sample in a study of blood T cell repertoires in COVID-19. TCRdb's table, derived via immunoSEQ multiplex PCR, lists solely in-frame clones and lacks some. The table records 300,000 to 450,000 clones, 80% to 90% of them present only once. The sequenced sample consisted of PBMCs or T cells enriched from blood (not recorded which). The source of these receptors is a man aged 18-30 years who had recovered from COVID-19.

V is TRBV7-6 and J is TRBJ2-3, with TRBD1 identical over 9 bases. The CDR3 is 16 residues long. Trimming removed 0 bases from V and 3 bases from J; junction bases left unmatched: 4. Germline V lookup: CDR1 SGHVS, CDR2 FNYEAQ. The CDR3 DNA reads TGTGCCAGCAGCTTAGCGACAGGGGGAGGAACAGATACGCAGTATTTT. It is translated as CASSLATGGGTDTQYF. Based on the CDR3 plus reference TRBV7-6 and TRBJ2-3, the full variable domain is GAGVSQSPRYKVTKRGQDVALRCDPISGHVSLYWYRQALGQGPEFLTYFNYEAQQDKSGLPNDRFSAERPEGSISTLTIQRTEQRDSAMYRCASSLATGGGTDTQYFGPGTRLTVL.

V and J are TRBV19 and TRBJ2-3; 9 bases fit TRBD2. The CDR3 extends over 16 amino acids. Germline loops: CDR1 LNHDA, CDR2 SQIVND (reference sequence). Trimming cost V 9 bases and J 5 bases; bases outside gene matches: 15. The CDR3 sequence is CARNQGLAGSRDTQYF. CDR3 in DNA: TGTGCCAGAAATCAAGGCCTAGCGGGATCAAGAGATACGCAGTATTTT. The entire variable domain, with the rest obtained from reference TRBV19 and TRBJ2-3, is as follows: DGGITQSPKYLFRKEGQNVTLSCEQNLNHDAMYWYRQDPGQGLRLIYYSQIVNDFQKGDIAEGYSVSREKKESFPLTVTSAQKNPTAFYLCARNQGLAGSRDTQYFGPGTRLTVL.

The gene calls are TRBV2 and TRBJ2-1, with a possible D match to TRBD2 (6 bases). This CDR3 is built from 13 residues. The germline V gene has CDR1 SNHLY and CDR2 FYNNEI. The V gene lost 4 bases and the J gene lost 2 bases, with 6 bases spanning the gap. The CDR3 sequence is CASSGGTYNEQFF. CDR3 DNA: TGTGCCAGCAGTGGCGGGACCTACAATGAGCAGTTCTTC.

V and J are TRBV7-2 and TRBJ2-7; the match to TRBD2 covers 9 bases. The germline V gene encodes CDR1 SGHTA and CDR2 FQGNSA. The V gene end was trimmed by 5 bases and the J gene end by 2 bases; junction bases not matched to a gene: 7. The CDR3 consists of 15 residues. The CDR3 DNA reads TGTGCCAGCAGCCGTAGCGGGAGTCTAACCTACGAGCAGTACTTC. Protein product: CASSRSGSLTYEQYF.

The gene calls are TRBV5-1 and TRBJ2-5, with TRBD1 identical over 9 bases. This CDR3 has 17 residues. Germline V CDR1 and CDR2: SGHRS, YFSETQ. V dropped 0 bases and J dropped 2; count of bases not matched to a gene: 8. The CDR3, as DNA: TGCGCCAGCAGCTTGGCGGGGACAGGGTTTTTTCAAGAGACCCAGTACTTC. Amino acid sequence: CASSLAGTGFFQETQYF.

The rearrangement links TRBV9 to TRBJ2-1, with 12 bases matching TRBD2. The CDR3 consists of 17 residues. Looked up from germline, CDR1 is SGDLS and CDR2 is YYNGEE. Trimming at V came to 0 bases and at J to 9 bases, leaving 10 bases not matched to a gene. CDR3 DNA: TGTGCCAGCAGCGTAGAGGGTCGACTAGCGGGAGCGGGTGAGCAGTTCTTC. It is translated as CASSVEGRLAGAGEQFF. The full variable domain, completed using reference TRBV9 and TRBJ2-1, is DSGVTQTPKHLITATGQRVTLRCSPRSGDLSVYWYQQSLDQGLQFLIQYYNGEERAKGNILERFSAQQFPDLHSELNLSSLELGDSALYFCASSVEGRLAGAGEQFFGPGTRLTVL.

The chain combines TRBV27 with TRBJ1-2; tentatively, D is TRBD1 (5 bases). CDR3 length: 16 amino acids. CDR1 and CDR2 from the germline V gene are MNHEY and SMNVEV (reference sequence). V lost 3 bases and J lost 2, with 16 bases in between. The CDR3 is CASSLGGAEANYGYTF. The CDR3 nucleotides read TGTGCCAGCAGTTTGGGAGGGGCAGAGGCGAACTATGGCTACACCTTC.

The CDR3, as DNA: TGTGCCAGCAGTACTAGCGGGAGCCTCTACGAGCAGTACTTC. Translation: CASSTSGSLYEQYF. The genes are TRBV27 and TRBJ2-7, with 11 nucleotides matching TRBD2. Germline values: CDR1 MNHEY, CDR2 SMNVEV (reference sequence). This CDR3 is 14 amino acids long. J gave up 3 bases and V 5 bases, and 3 bases lay outside the gene matches.

The CDR3 spells CASSPSGHSSYNEQFF. The DNA for the CDR3 is TGTGCCAGCAGCCCTAGCGGGCATAGCTCCTACAATGAGCAGTTCTTC. V gene TRBV9 combines with J gene TRBJ2-1, with TRBD2 matching 8 bases. Germline V CDR1 and CDR2: SGDLS, YYNGEE. This CDR3 comprises 16 residues. V was clipped by 4 bases and J by 0 bases; unmatched bases: 6.

The chain has TRBV5-1 and TRBJ2-3; unclear D gene. Germline loops: CDR1 SGHRS, CDR2 YFSETQ. V lost 1 base, J lost 5 bases, and 14 bases lay in between. CDR3 length: 15 residues. In DNA form, the CDR3 reads TGCGCCAGCAGCTTGCTCCAGCGACCTGGAGATACGCAGTATTTT. This sequence encodes CASSLLQRPGDTQYF.

The V and J genes are TRBV11-2 and TRBJ2-5; D is ambiguous. Looked up from germline, CDR1 is SGHAT and CDR2 is FQNNGV. The germline V and J ends were trimmed by 3 bases and 1 base, with 18 bases remaining between them. The CDR3 loop spans 17 amino acids. The CDR3, as DNA: TGTGCCAGCAGCTTTGGTCGTGGTAGCATAAGCCAAGAGACCCAGTACTTC. Translated, it gives CASSFGRGSISQETQYF.

The CDR3 nucleotides read TGTGCCAGTAGATGGGGCCCAGGACAGGGACCATCCTACGAGCAGTACTTC. This encodes CASRWGPGQGPSYEQYF. The chain has TRBV19 and TRBJ2-7, with TRBD1 identical over 8 bases. V lost 6 bases and J lost 1; bases outside the gene matches: 14. The CDR3 consists of 17 residues. CDR1 is LNHDA and CDR2 is SQIVND in the germline V gene (reference sequence).

V is TRBV28 and J is TRBJ1-2; D unresolved. This CDR3 contains 16 residues. The V gene lost 1 base and the J gene lost 5 bases, with 17 bases spanning the gap. Germline V CDR1 and CDR2: MDHEN, SYDVKM. CDR3 DNA: TGTGCCAGCAGTTTATACAACGGGGTAGTTAGGTATGGCTACACCTTC. Residues: CASSLYNGVVRYGYTF.

As DNA, the CDR3 is TGCAGTGCTAGTCGGTCGAATTCACCCCTCCACTTT. As protein: CSASRSNSPLHF. V is TRBV20-1 and J is TRBJ1-6; D not resolved. Between the trimmed V and J ends, which lost 3 bases and 7 bases, there was a span of 7 bases. The V gene's germline CDR1 is DFQATT and CDR2 SNEGSKA (reference sequence). This CDR3 contains 12 residues.

The J gene is TRBJ1-1, the V gene TRBV5-1; tentatively, D is TRBD1 (5 bases). Germline V lookup: CDR1 SGHRS, CDR2 YFSETQ. Trimming removed 4 bases at V and 5 bases at J, with 21 bases between. This CDR3 has 16 residues. The CDR3 DNA reads TGCGCCAGCAGCCCCGACGCCGGGCTTCGGGGGACTGAAGCTTTCTTT. Protein sequence: CASSPDAGLRGTEAFF.

The rearrangement links TRBV10-3 to TRBJ1-5, with D perhaps TRBD1 (6 bases). Trimming removed 2 bases at V and 12 bases at J, with 17 bases between. This CDR3 spans 14 amino acids. The germline V gene has CDR1 ENHRY and CDR2 SYGVKD. The CDR3: CAISEPNQDSYQHF. Here the CDR3 DNA reads TGTGCCATCAGTGAGCCAAATCAGGACAGCTACCAGCATTTT.

This clone has just a few counts. The chain combines TRBV27 with TRBJ1-6; 9 bases line up with TRBD1. V shed 5 bases, J shed 10 bases, and the junction held 6 bases outside the gene matches. CDR1 and CDR2 from the germline V gene are MNHEY and SMNVEV (reference sequence). This CDR3 has 14 residues. As DNA, the CDR3 is TGTGCCAGCAGTACCGGGACAGGGACCTCACCCCTCCACTTT. This translates into CASSTGTGTSPLHF.

This chain links TRBV6-5 with TRBJ2-7; 8 bases line up with TRBD1. CDR1 MNHEY and CDR2 SVGAGI come from the germline V gene. The CDR3 length is 13 residues. The J segment lost 6 bases and the V segment lost 8 bases, leaving 9 bases of the junction unmatched. The CDR3 is CASESGQVSEQYF. CDR3 DNA sequence: TGTGCCAGCGAGTCGGGACAGGTCTCCGAGCAGTACTTC.

The chain is built from TRBV19 and TRBJ2-3; D possibly corresponds to TRBD1 (6 bases). CDR3 length: 14 residues. Germline loops: CDR1 LNHDA, CDR2 SQIVND (reference sequence). Trimming took 4 bases from V and 0 from J, leaving 8 bases between them. CDR3 in amino acids: CASSRQGSTDTQYF. The CDR3 DNA reads TGTGCCAGTAGTAGGCAGGGGAGCACAGATACGCAGTATTTT.

This clone has just one count. The V call is TRBV21-1, the J call TRBJ2-3; TRBD1 is the table's D call and was not checked against the DNA. TRBV21-1 is tagged as a pseudogene. This CDR3 has 14 amino acids. Here the CDR3 reads CASSTRAPTDTQYF. CDR3 DNA: TGTGCCAGCAGCACCAGGGCCCCCACAGATACGCAGTATTTT.

V usage is TRBV9 and J usage is TRBJ2-1; 10 nucleotides align to TRBD2. Germline-derived CDR1 and CDR2 are SGDLS and YYNGEE. The CDR3 is 15 residues long. Trimming at V came to 4 bases and at J to 3 bases, leaving 4 bases not matched to a gene. CDR3 sequence reads: CASSHASGSYNEQFF. The CDR3 coding sequence is TGTGCCAGCAGCCATGCTAGCGGGAGCTACAATGAGCAGTTCTTC.

The chain has TRBV7-9 and TRBJ1-6; D is possibly TRBD1 (5 bases). The CDR3 is 17 amino acids. Germline CDR1 and CDR2: SEHNR and FQNEAQ (reference sequence). The V gene lost 3 bases and the J gene lost 10 bases, with 22 bases spanning the gap. Here the CDR3 DNA reads TGTGCCAGCAGCTTTTCCGCGGGGCCAAAGGGTGGCTCACCCCTCCACTTT. Translation: CASSFSAGPKGGSPLHF.

The chain links TRBV5-1 to TRBJ2-2; 7 positions match TRBD2. Germline CDR1 SGHRS, CDR2 YFSETQ. Germline trimming cut 3 bases from V and 8 bases from J; bases unmatched to any gene: 10. CDR3 length: 15 residues. The CDR3 is CASSSLSLAAGELFF. The CDR3 DNA reads TGCGCCAGCAGCTCGCTATCCCTAGCGGCTGGGGAGCTGTTTTTT. Full variable domain (missing parts from reference TRBV5-1 and TRBJ2-2): KAGVTQTPRYLIKTRGQQVTLSCSPISGHRSVSWYQQTPGQGLQFLFEYFSETQRNKGNFPGRFSGRQFSNSRSEMNVSTLELGDSALYLCASSSLSLAAGELFFGEGSRLTVL.

The chain employs TRBV5-6 and TRBJ2-7, with TRBD1 matching 9 bases. The CDR3 has 17 residues. J lost 5 bases, V lost 5 bases, and 17 bases had no gene match. CDR1 and CDR2 (germline): SGHDT, YYEEEE. CDR3 bases: TGTGCCAGCAGGACAACCGGGACAGGGCGGGGTAGCGACGAGCAGTACTTC. Encoded protein: CASRTTGTGRGSDEQYF.

The chain has TRBV7-9 and TRBJ2-3, with D perhaps TRBD1 (6 bases). Germline V gene lookup returns CDR1 SEHNR and CDR2 FQNEAQ (reference sequence). V lost 4 bases, J lost 5 bases, and 10 bases lay in between. This CDR3 has 13 amino acids. The CDR3 protein is CASSSDSRDTQYF. In nucleotides, the CDR3 is TGTGCCAGCAGCTCGGACAGCCGAGATACGCAGTATTTT.

The chain uses TRBV18 and TRBJ2-3; 11 nucleotides line up with TRBD2. J lost 0 bases, V lost 5 bases, and 10 bases had no gene match. Germline V gives CDR1 KGHSH, CDR2 LQKENI. There are 18 residues in the CDR3. This CDR3 is CASSGATRLAGSTDTQYF. CDR3 coding DNA: TGTGCCAGCTCAGGAGCCACGCGACTAGCGGGGAGCACAGATACGCAGTATTTT.

This chain joins TRBV25-1 and TRBJ2-1, with TRBD2 matching 10 bases. The CDR3 totals 15 residues. V lost 6 bases and J lost 7; bases outside the gene matches: 9. Germline CDR1 is MGHDK and CDR2 is SYGVNS. The CDR3 reads CASRGAGGPENEQFF. As DNA, the CDR3 is TGTGCCAGCAGAGGAGCGGGAGGGCCGGAAAATGAGCAGTTCTTC.

The gene calls are TRBV19 and TRBJ1-5; the match to TRBD1 covers 8 bases. Looked up from germline, CDR1 is LNHDA and CDR2 is SQIVND (reference sequence). This CDR3 contains 16 residues. Trimming took 9 bases from V and 4 from J; bases not matched to a gene: 14. The CDR3 nucleotides are TGTGCCAGCAAAGGCCGGGACAGGAGATTAAATCAGCCCCAGCATTTT. As protein: CASKGRDRRLNQPQHF. The complete variable domain, with remaining parts taken from reference TRBV19 and TRBJ1-5, reads DGGITQSPKYLFRKEGQNVTLSCEQNLNHDAMYWYRQDPGQGLRLIYYSQIVNDFQKGDIAEGYSVSREKKESFPLTVTSAQKNPTAFYLCASKGRDRRLNQPQHFGDGTRLSIL.

The chain links TRBV29-1 to TRBJ1-2; D might be TRBD1 (6 bases). CDR1 and CDR2 (germline): SQVTM, ANQGSEA. Trimming took 6 bases from V and 7 from J, leaving 24 bases between them. There are 15 residues in the CDR3. The CDR3, as DNA: TGCAGCGTCGGACTAGACAGGCCCCGTACACCTGGCTACACCTTC. Translation gives CSVGLDRPRTPGYTF.